Listed below are T cell receptor beta chains from one sample, sequenced in a study of early T cells in non-severe SARS-CoV-2 infection. A single record per CDR3 protein comes from TCRdb applying MiXCR to the 5' RACE reads. The sample carries under 50,000 distinct CDR3 sequences, around 4.6% recorded once. Sequencing was done on a sample of whole blood. The receptor source for this set is an adult who was a healthcare worker with PCR-confirmed SARS-CoV-2 infection or an uninfected control (not recorded which). Both conserved end residues are part of each CDR3. D genes are given only for firm matches. Clone size, where shown, is once, few, many, or a class for clones that have expanded.

>-|TRBJ2-3|TRBV7-2|many
TGTGCCAGCAGCTTAGTCAGACAGGGCACAGATACGCAGTATTTT
CASSLVRQGTDTQYF
>-|TRBJ2-3|TRBV6-2/TRBV6-3|many
TGTGCCAGCAGTTACTTATCGGGGTCAGATACGCAGTATTTT
CASSYLSGSDTQYF
>-|TRBJ2-1|TRBV7-8|many
TGTGCCAGCAGCTCCCTGGCAGGGGGGACCAGTGAGCAGTTCTTC
CASSSLAGGTSEQFF
>TRBD2|TRBJ2-3|TRBV24-1|few
TGTGCCACCTCAATGACTAGCGGGGGCACAGATACGCAGTATTTT
CATSMTSGGTDTQYF
>TRBD1|TRBJ1-5|TRBV19|many
TGTGCCAGTAGTATATCCCCGGGACAGGGGAATCAGCCCCAGCATTTT
CASSISPGQGNQPQHF
>-|TRBJ1-4|TRBV19|many
TGTGCCAGCGCCCTCTCGGGGGTAAATGAAAAACTGTTTTTT
CASALSGVNEKLFF
>-|TRBJ1-1|TRBV18|-
TGTGCCAGCTCACCATACAACGGGAACACTGAAGCTTTCTTT
CASSPYNGNTEAFF
>-|TRBJ1-4|TRBV20-1|many
TGCAGTGCTAGGGAAGGCAATGAAAAACTGTTTTTT
CSAREGNEKLFF
>-|TRBJ1-2|TRBV29-1|many
TGCAGCGTTGTCCGAGACAAGGATGGCTACACCTTC
CSVVRDKDGYTF
>-|TRBJ2-7|TRBV5-1|many
TGCGCCAGCAGCCCTCAGGGCTACGAGCAGTACTTC
CASSPQGYEQYF
>-|TRBJ2-3|TRBV11-2|many
TGTGCCAGCAGCTTAGATCGAGCCGGGGTGTCATTGAATACGCAGTATTTT
CASSLDRAGVSLNTQYF
>-|TRBJ1-5|TRBV24-1|many
TGTGCCACCAGTGACCCCCGGGGAGTCAATCAGCCCCAGCATTTT
CATSDPRGVNQPQHF
>-|TRBJ1-5|TRBV4-1|many
TGCGCCAGCAGCTACGCGGTGACAGCTACTAATCAGCCCCAGCATTTT
CASSYAVTATNQPQHF
>-|TRBJ2-1|TRBV11-2|many
TGTGCCAGCAGCTTTGGGCTAAGGGACAATGAGCAGTTCTTC
CASSFGLRDNEQFF
>-|TRBJ1-1|TRBV10-3|many
TGTGCCATCAGTGTTGGGGGGCAAACTGAAGCTTTCTTT
CAISVGGQTEAFF
>TRBD1|TRBJ1-1|TRBV5-4|few
TGTGCCAGCAGCTTGTGGGGACAGGAAGCTTTCTTT
CASSLWGQEAFF
>-|TRBJ1-3|TRBV7-2|-
TGTGCCAGCAGCTTAGATCGGGACACCAGAAACACCATATATTTT
CASSLDRDTRNTIYF
>-|TRBJ1-5|TRBV12-3/TRBV12-4|many
TGTGCCAGCACCACTGGACAATATCAGCCCCAGCATTTT
CASTTGQYQPQHF
>-|TRBJ1-1|TRBV11-2|many
TGTGCCAGCATGAGGGGTCTTGCGGTTGAAGCTTTCTTT
CASMRGLAVEAFF
>-|TRBJ2-6|TRBV3-1|many
TGTGCCAGCAGCCAAGTTGGATCTGGGGCCAACGTCCTGACTTTC
CASSQVGSGANVLTF
>-|TRBJ2-3|TRBV7-9|many
TGTGCCAGCAGCCGGAACCCATTGGATACGCAGTATTTT
CASSRNPLDTQYF
>-|TRBJ1-6|TRBV4-1|many
TGCGCCAGCAGCCAAGGACTTATTAATTCACCCCTCCACTTT
CASSQGLINSPLHF
>-|TRBJ1-5|TRBV6-2/TRBV6-3|many
TGTGCCAGCGCGTTACAGTTGCTCCATCAGCCCCAGCATTTT
CASALQLLHQPQHF
>-|TRBJ2-3|TRBV7-2|-
TGTGCCAGCAGCCTGGGCGTTGGCGATACGCAGTATTTT
CASSLGVGDTQYF
>TRBD1|TRBJ1-5|TRBV19|many
TGTGCCAGTAGTGGGACAGGGGGGGATCAGCCCCAGCATTTT
CASSGTGGDQPQHF
>TRBD2|TRBJ2-5|TRBV7-9|many
TGTGCCAGCAGCCCCGAAGGGGGACTAGCGGGAGCCGGGGAGACCCAGTACTTC
CASSPEGGLAGAGETQYF